This T cell receptor beta chain was documented in a study of T cells after yellow fever vaccination. Study-level findings and limits: Just a small share of clonotypes turned up in the CD4 compartment as well as the CD8 compartment. Most clones from primary vaccination were detected again post-booster (96% CD4, 88% CD8).

They built TCR cDNA with 5'RACE template switching, a step that put in a universal primer site and UMIs. Each CDR3 protein gets one entry after TCRdb re-called the 5' RACE reads with MiXCR. Here the sample spans 300,000 to 400,000 distinct CDR3 sequences, under 15% being singletons. Trimming at V came to 4 bases and at J to 3 bases, leaving 6 bases not matched to a gene. The germline gives CDR1 SGHRS, CDR2 YFSETQ. The CDR3 contains 15 residues. About this clonotype itself: Antigen specificity is unknown.

The V and J genes are TRBV5-1 and TRBJ2-3, with TRBD2 matching 9 bases. Material: CD4+ T cells sorted from PBMCs, obtained 15 days after the yellow fever booster vaccination. The TCR was taken from a man aged 18 to 29 who received the YFV17D yellow fever vaccine. For the CDR3, the DNA is TGCGCCAGCAGCGGCGGGGGGGTATTAACAGATACGCAGTATTTT. It encodes CASSGGGVLTDTQYF.